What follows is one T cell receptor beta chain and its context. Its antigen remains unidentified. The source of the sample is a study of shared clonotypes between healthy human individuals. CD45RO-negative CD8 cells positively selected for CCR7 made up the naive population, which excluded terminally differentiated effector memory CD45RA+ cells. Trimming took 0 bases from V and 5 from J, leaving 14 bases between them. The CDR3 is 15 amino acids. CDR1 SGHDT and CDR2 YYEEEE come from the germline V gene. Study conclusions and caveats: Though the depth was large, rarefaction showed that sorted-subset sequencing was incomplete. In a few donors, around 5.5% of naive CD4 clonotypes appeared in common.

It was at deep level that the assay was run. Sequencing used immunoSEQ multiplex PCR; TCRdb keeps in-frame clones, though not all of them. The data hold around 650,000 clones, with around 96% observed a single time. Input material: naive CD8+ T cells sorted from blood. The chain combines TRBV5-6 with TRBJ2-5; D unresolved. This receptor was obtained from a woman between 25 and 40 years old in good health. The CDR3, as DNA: TGTGCCAGCAGCTTGGGCAGCCCAAGGATGGAGACCCAGTACTTC. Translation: CASSLGSPRMETQYF.